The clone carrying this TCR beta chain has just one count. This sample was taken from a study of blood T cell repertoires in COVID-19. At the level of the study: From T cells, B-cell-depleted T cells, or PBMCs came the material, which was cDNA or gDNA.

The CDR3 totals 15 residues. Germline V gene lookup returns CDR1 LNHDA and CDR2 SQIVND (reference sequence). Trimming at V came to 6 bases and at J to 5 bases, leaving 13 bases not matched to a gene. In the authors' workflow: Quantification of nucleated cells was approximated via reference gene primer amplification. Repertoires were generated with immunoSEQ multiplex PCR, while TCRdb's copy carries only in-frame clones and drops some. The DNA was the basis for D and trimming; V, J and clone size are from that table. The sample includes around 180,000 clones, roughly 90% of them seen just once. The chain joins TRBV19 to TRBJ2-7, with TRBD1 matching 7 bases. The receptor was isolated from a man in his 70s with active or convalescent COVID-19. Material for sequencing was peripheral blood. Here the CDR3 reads CASSPGQRRADEQYF. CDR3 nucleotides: TGTGCCAGTAGCCCGGGACAGAGAAGGGCAGACGAGCAGTACTTC.